Following are 8 T cell receptor beta chains from one sample sequenced in a study of neurological immune-mediated disorders. MiXCR was run by TCRdb on the 5' RACE reads, yielding one entry per CDR3 protein. The data show roughly 62,000 distinct CDR3 sequences, 3.7% seen once. Sequencing was performed on PBMCs. The receptors originated from a woman aged 45 to 65 with multiple sclerosis.

In this sample, this clonotype turned up many times. This chain links TRBV15 with TRBJ2-5; D perhaps matches TRBD2 (5 bases). The germline V and J ends were trimmed by 0 bases and 1 base, with 9 bases remaining between them. CDR3 length: 15 amino acids. Germline V gene data show CDR1 as LNHNV and CDR2 as YYDKDF (reference sequence). Written as DNA, the CDR3 is TGTGCCACCAGCAGAGATAGGCGGGCCCAAGAGACCCAGTACTTC. It translates to CATSRDRRAQETQYF.

This clonotype was counted many times. V usage is TRBV20-1 and J usage is TRBJ2-1; no reliable D call. In germline, CDR1 is DFQATT, CDR2 SNEGSKA (reference sequence). The CDR3 extends over 12 amino acids. The ends were cut back, 6 bases at V and 8 bases at J, with 14 bases in the middle. In nucleotides, the CDR3 is TGCAGTGCAGCTACAGCAGCCGATGAGCAGTTCTTC. Translating it yields CSAATAADEQFF.

This clonotype was recorded many times. The rearrangement uses TRBV20-1 and TRBJ2-3, with 10 bases fitting TRBD2. The CDR3 sequence is 13 residues long. J lost 6 bases, V lost 7 bases, and 7 bases had no gene match. Germline V gene lookup returns CDR1 DFQATT and CDR2 SNEGSKA (reference sequence). The CDR3 protein is CSVVLAGTDTQYF. In nucleotides, the CDR3 is TGCAGTGTCGTACTAGCGGGAACGGATACGCAGTATTTT.

The chain uses TRBV6-6 and TRBJ1-1; D ambiguous. The germline CDR1 and CDR2 sequences are MNHNY and SVGAGI (reference sequence). V was clipped by 2 bases and J by 7 bases, with 8 bases between them. The CDR3 is 12 amino acids. The CDR3 spells CASSYATSEAFF. CDR3 bases: TGTGCCAGCAGTTACGCGACAAGTGAAGCTTTCTTT.

This clonotype was detected ten times or more. This chain connects TRBV5-1 to TRBJ2-1, with no clear D. The germline CDR1 and CDR2 sequences are SGHRS and YFSETQ. There are 13 residues in the CDR3. Trimming cost V 2 bases and J 5 bases, with 8 bases left between them. The CDR3 DNA follows: TGCGCCAGCAGCTTTGAAGGTAACAATGAGCAGTTCTTC. Protein: CASSFEGNNEQFF.

This clonotype was recorded many times. The rearrangement uses TRBV6-2 or TRBV6-3 and TRBJ2-6, with D unresolved. The germline V gene encodes CDR1 MNHEY and CDR2 SVGEGT. CDR3 length: 12 residues. Trimming took 10 bases from V and 2 from J, leaving 6 bases between them. The CDR3 DNA reads TGTGCCATCGGGCCTGGGGCCAACGTCCTGACTTTC. Protein product: CAIGPGANVLTF.

This chain joins TRBV12-3 or TRBV12-4 and TRBJ1-2; D is unresolved. The CDR3 is 12 residues long. The germline V and J ends were trimmed by 6 bases and 4 bases, with 9 bases remaining between them. The CDR3: CASRNYFYGYTF. CDR3 sequence (DNA): TGTGCCAGCAGGAACTACTTCTATGGCTACACCTTC.

Only a few counts were recorded for this clonotype. The gene calls are TRBV7-6 and TRBJ1-4, with a tentative D call TRBD1 (6 bases). The CDR3 length is 16 residues. Trimming cost V 5 bases and J 7 bases, with 20 bases left between them. Germline lookup yields CDR1 SGHVS and CDR2 FNYEAQ. The CDR3 DNA reads as TGTGCCAGCAGCCAAAACCCCGGACAGCATATTGAAAAACTGTTTTTT. Translated, it gives CASSQNPGQHIEKLFF.